The 20 T cell receptor beta chains presented below share a single source sample, sequenced in a study of siplizumab effects on memory and regulatory T cells. TCRdb's copy holds only in-frame clones and misses some; the assay was immunoSEQ multiplex PCR. The sample records 85,000 or so clones, 95% being singletons. Input material: CD8+ T cells sorted from blood. These receptors came from a human donor in good health.

CDR3 nucleotides: TGCGCCAGCAGCCAAGTTCGGATAGAAACAGATACGCAGTATTTT. It yields the protein CASSQVRIETDTQYF. The chain joins TRBV4-1 to TRBJ2-3; D remains unclear. V was cut by 1 base and J by 3 bases, with 11 bases left in between. From germline, CDR1 is MGHRA and CDR2 YSYEKL. This CDR3 region has 15 residues.

The chain employs TRBV11-1 and TRBJ2-7, with a weak D call TRBD2 (5 bases). V dropped 5 bases and J dropped 3 bases, with 14 bases sitting between them. The CDR3 sequence is 14 residues long. Germline CDR1 is SGHAT and CDR2 is FQDESV (reference sequence). The CDR3 protein is CASSIRPGDYEQYF. The CDR3 nucleotides are TGTGCCAGCAGCATAAGACCCGGGGACTACGAGCAGTACTTC. Full variable domain (rest looked up from reference TRBV11-1 and TRBJ2-7): EAEVAQSPRYKITEKSQAVAFWCDPISGHATLYWYRQILGQGPELLVQFQDESVVDDSQLPKDRFSAERLKGVDSTLKIQPAELGDSAMYLCASSIRPGDYEQYFGPGTRLTVT.

Of note for this clone: The junction departs from germline at one end; a sequencing error may be responsible. The same CDR3 also results from other DNA sequences found in this sample. The rearrangement joins TRBV30 to TRBJ2-1; D unclear. The germline CDR1 and CDR2 sequences are GTSNPN and SVGIG (reference sequence). The CDR3 loop spans 11 amino acids. CDR3 sequence reads: CAWSVANEQFF. The CDR3 DNA sequence: TGTGCCTGGAGTGTGGCCAATGAACAGTTCTTC.

V gene TRBV6-4 combines with J gene TRBJ2-7; 7 bases align to TRBD2. The junction had 8 bases not matched to a gene; V was cut back by 3 bases and J by 0 bases. The CDR3 is 16 amino acids. The germline V gene has CDR1 MRHNA and CDR2 SNTAGT. CDR3 amino acids: CASSEGGEGTSYEQYF. CDR3 nucleotide sequence: TGTGCCAGCAGTGAGGGTGGGGAGGGAACCTCCTACGAGCAGTACTTC.

The chain joins TRBV7-8 to TRBJ1-5; perhaps TRBD1 as D (6 bases). This CDR3 is 16 amino acids long. V was clipped by 1 base and J by 0 bases, with 10 bases between them. From germline, CDR1 is SGHVS and CDR2 FQNEAQ. The CDR3 is CASSLEGGYSNQPQHF. The CDR3 DNA reads as TGTGCCAGCAGCTTAGAGGGGGGGTATAGCAATCAGCCCCAGCATTTT. Filled out from reference TRBV7-8 and TRBJ1-5, the complete variable domain reads GAGVSQSPRYKVAKRGQDVALRCDPISGHVSLFWYQQALGQGPEFLTYFQNEAQLDKSGLPSDRFFAERPEGSVSTLKIQRTQQEDSAVYLCASSLEGGYSNQPQHFGDGTRLSIL.

This rearrangement joins TRBV28 to TRBJ1-5; TRBD1 agrees at 11 bases. Germline V lookup: CDR1 MDHEN, CDR2 SYDVKM. There are 16 residues in the CDR3. The V segment lost 6 bases and the J segment 6 bases; nucleotides outside the gene matches: 10. In DNA, the CDR3 is TGTGCCAGCAGACCTTATGGACAGGGGGCTTCTCAGCCCCAGCATTTT. Translating it yields CASRPYGQGASQPQHF.

There are a few counts of this clone. The chain combines TRBV10-3 with TRBJ1-1; possible D gene TRBD1, 5 bases. The CDR3 runs to 14 residues. CDR1 and CDR2 from the germline V gene are ENHRY and SYGVKD. Trimming left V 4 bases short and J 4 bases short, with 13 bases between. The CDR3 here is CAISVGGESTEAFF. CDR3 sequence (DNA): TGTGCCATCAGTGTTGGAGGGGAGAGCACTGAAGCTTTCTTT.

In DNA form, the CDR3 reads TGTGCCAGCAGCTTAAGACTAGCGGGAGCCCTCAGCAGCACAGATACGCAGTATTTT. This encodes CASSLRLAGALSSTDTQYF. V and J are TRBV7-9 and TRBJ2-3; 12 positions match TRBD2. Per germline, CDR1 SEHNR and CDR2 FQNEAQ (reference sequence). This CDR3 is built from 19 residues. The V segment lost 2 bases and the J segment 0 bases; nucleotides outside the gene matches: 9.

The rearrangement uses TRBV7-8 and TRBJ2-5; 10 nucleotides line up with TRBD2. This CDR3 is 15 amino acids long. Trimming removed 3 bases from V and 5 bases from J; junction bases left unmatched: 6. The germline V gene has CDR1 SGHVS and CDR2 FQNEAQ. CDR3 loop: CASSLEAGGRETQYF. CDR3 DNA sequence: TGTGCCAGCAGCTTGGAAGCGGGAGGGAGGGAGACCCAGTACTTC.

The CDR3 region is CASSEGASEQYF. The CDR3 coding sequence is TGCGCCAGCAGTGAAGGGGCCAGCGAGCAGTACTTC. The chain couples TRBV10-1 to TRBJ2-7; possible D gene TRBD1, 5 bases. The CDR3 covers 12 residues. CDR1 and CDR2 (germline): WNHNN, SYGVQD (reference sequence). V was shortened by 3 bases and J by 6 bases, with 9 bases between the two germline ends.

The chain recombines TRBV19 with TRBJ2-1; D may be TRBD2 (6 bases). The V end lost 9 bases, the J end lost 6 bases, and 18 bases lay between the germline ends. CDR1 LNHDA and CDR2 SQIVND come from the germline V gene (reference sequence). The CDR3 runs to 14 residues. The CDR3 DNA follows: TGTGCCAGCACCGTCCGGAGGGAGTTCAATGAGCAGTTCTTC. Translating gives CASTVRREFNEQFF.

The chain recombines TRBV5-1 with TRBJ2-5, with a possible D match to TRBD1 (5 bases). The V and J ends lost 4 bases and 3 bases respectively, with 16 bases between them. CDR3 length: 15 amino acids. Germline CDR1 and CDR2: SGHRS and YFSETQ. DNA of the CDR3: TGCGCCAGCAGCAGATACAGAGTAGGGGAAGAGACCCAGTACTTC. The encoded protein is CASSRYRVGEETQYF.

The genes are TRBV27 and TRBJ2-2, with D unclear. Trimming removed 5 bases at V and 4 bases at J, with 8 bases between. Germline CDR1 reads MNHEY; CDR2 reads SMNVEV (reference sequence). CDR3 size: 13 residues. CDR3 loop: CASSPDPTGELFF. The CDR3, as DNA: TGTGCCAGCAGTCCCGACCCCACCGGGGAGCTGTTTTTT.

The rearrangement links TRBV5-5 to TRBJ2-7; D gene uncertain. CDR1 is SGHKS, CDR2 YYEKEE, per germline (reference sequence). The CDR3 runs to 14 residues. V lost 5 bases and J lost 2, with 14 bases in between. The CDR3 here is CASRNADTTYEQYF. The CDR3 DNA is TGTGCCAGCAGGAACGCCGACACCACCTACGAGCAGTACTTC.

V is TRBV2 and J is TRBJ2-3; D gene ambiguous. Trimming removed 4 bases from V and 3 bases from J, with 2 bases in between. The length of the CDR3 is 11 residues. CDR1 SNHLY and CDR2 FYNNEI come from the germline V gene. The CDR3 loop is CASSATDTQYF. The CDR3 DNA reads as TGTGCCAGCAGTGCAACAGATACGCAGTATTTT.

The chain is built from TRBV11-2 and TRBJ2-7; 7 bases align to TRBD2. Losses at the gene ends were 4 bases for V and 2 bases for J; bases not matched to a gene: 8. The CDR3 runs 15 residues. Germline V gives CDR1 SGHAT, CDR2 FQNNGV. The CDR3 DNA follows: TGTGCCAGCAGCTCTTTCCCCAGCGGGGCCTACGAGCAGTACTTC. Protein product: CASSSFPSGAYEQYF.

This chain links TRBV5-1 with TRBJ2-2; 7 bases are shared with TRBD2. This CDR3 region has 14 residues. Germline CDR1 is SGHRS and CDR2 is YFSETQ. The trim removed 0 bases at V and 6 bases at J, leaving 2 bases unmatched. The CDR3 reads CASSLAGGAGELFF. The DNA of the CDR3 is TGCGCCAGCAGCTTGGCGGGAGGAGCCGGGGAGCTGTTTTTT.

This chain connects TRBV29-1 to TRBJ2-5; 14 positions agree with TRBD2. The CDR3 spans 14 residues. V was pared by 6 bases and J by 4 bases, with 4 bases of the junction left unmatched. The germline CDR1 and CDR2 sequences are SQVTM and ANQGSEA. The CDR3 bases are TGCAGCGTCCTGGGACTAGCGGGAGTAGAGACCCAGTACTTC. Its translation: CSVLGLAGVETQYF.

This clone was detected only once. V usage is TRBV2 and J usage is TRBJ2-3, with 10 bases lining up with TRBD2. Germline CDR1 SNHLY, CDR2 FYNNEI. CDR3 length: 15 residues. V shed 2 bases and J 6 bases; nucleotides not matched to a gene: 5. The CDR3 DNA reads TGTGCCAGCAGTGAAAAGCGGGAGGGCCTGGATACGCAGTATTTT. Translated, it gives CASSEKREGLDTQYF.

The chain combines TRBV7-9 with TRBJ1-2; 9 nucleotides agree with TRBD1. Germline lookup yields CDR1 SEHNR and CDR2 FQNEAQ (reference sequence). This CDR3 has 16 amino acids. V shed 9 bases and J 6 bases; nucleotides not matched to a gene: 17. CDR3 region: CARPWGGDRVEDGYTF. DNA of the CDR3: TGTGCCAGGCCCTGGGGAGGGGACAGGGTTGAAGATGGCTACACCTTC.